The source of this T cell receptor beta chain is a study of response to subunit inactivated influenza vaccine. Whole-study findings and limits: With each seasonal influenza vaccination, the authors suggested, few new T cells are recruited.

Germline V lookup: CDR1 MNHNS, CDR2 SASEGT. Trimming cost V 5 bases and J 0 bases, with 11 bases left between them. The length of the CDR3 is 15 residues. This clonotype showed up just a few times. Antigen: not known. Each CDR3 protein gets one entry after TCRdb re-called the RT-PCR reads with MiXCR. The profile covers about 520,000 distinct CDR3 sequences, with 25% appearing a single time and under 2.5% taken by the ten largest. The chain carries TRBV6-1 and TRBJ1-3; D unclear. The sequencing here drew on CD4+ T cells sorted from PBMCs, taken more than 4 days after vaccination. This TCR derives from a man aged 45-65 years who received an inactivated influenza vaccine. The CDR3 here is CASSRKLNSGNTIYF. CDR3 in DNA: TGTGCCAGCAGTCGCAAATTGAACTCTGGAAACACCATATATTTT.